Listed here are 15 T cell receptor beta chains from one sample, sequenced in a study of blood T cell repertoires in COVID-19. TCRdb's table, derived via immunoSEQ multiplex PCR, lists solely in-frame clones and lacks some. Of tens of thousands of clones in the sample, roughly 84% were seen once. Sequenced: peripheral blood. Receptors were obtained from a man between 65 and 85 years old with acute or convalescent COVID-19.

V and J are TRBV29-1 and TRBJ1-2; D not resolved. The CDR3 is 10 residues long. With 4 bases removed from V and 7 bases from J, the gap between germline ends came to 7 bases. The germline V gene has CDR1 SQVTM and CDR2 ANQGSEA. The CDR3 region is CSVAESGYTF. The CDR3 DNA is TGCAGCGTTGCCGAGAGTGGCTACACCTTC.

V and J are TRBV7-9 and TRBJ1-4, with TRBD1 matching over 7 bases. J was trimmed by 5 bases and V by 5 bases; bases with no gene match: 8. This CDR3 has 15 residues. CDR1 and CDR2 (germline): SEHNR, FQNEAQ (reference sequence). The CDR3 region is CASSDSGTENEKLFF. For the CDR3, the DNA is TGTGCCAGCAGCGACTCCGGGACAGAGAATGAAAAACTGTTTTTT.

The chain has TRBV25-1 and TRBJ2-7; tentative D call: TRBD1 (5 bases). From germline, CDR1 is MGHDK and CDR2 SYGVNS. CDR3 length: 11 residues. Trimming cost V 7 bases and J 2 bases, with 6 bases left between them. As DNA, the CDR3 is TGTGCCAGCACACAGGCCTACGAGCAGTACTTC. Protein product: CASTQAYEQYF.

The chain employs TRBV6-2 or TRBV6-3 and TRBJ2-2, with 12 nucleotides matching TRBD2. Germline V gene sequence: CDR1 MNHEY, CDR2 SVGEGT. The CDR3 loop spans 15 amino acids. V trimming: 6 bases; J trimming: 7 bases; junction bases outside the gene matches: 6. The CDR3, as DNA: TGTGCCAGCAGACCTAGCGGGGGGGCGTACGGGGAGCTGTTTTTT. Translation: CASRPSGGAYGELFF.

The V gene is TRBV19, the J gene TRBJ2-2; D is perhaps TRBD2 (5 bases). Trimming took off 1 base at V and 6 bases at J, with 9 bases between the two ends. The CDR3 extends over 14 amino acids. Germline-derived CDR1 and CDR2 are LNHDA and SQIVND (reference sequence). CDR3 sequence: CASSIASLPGELFF. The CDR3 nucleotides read TGTGCCAGTAGTATAGCTAGCCTCCCCGGGGAGCTGTTTTTT.

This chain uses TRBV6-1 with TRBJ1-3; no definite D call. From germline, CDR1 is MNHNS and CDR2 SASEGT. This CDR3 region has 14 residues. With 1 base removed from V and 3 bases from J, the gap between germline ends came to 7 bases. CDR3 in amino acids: CASSEGTLGNTIYF. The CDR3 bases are TGTGCCAGCAGTGAAGGGACTCTTGGAAACACCATATATTTT.

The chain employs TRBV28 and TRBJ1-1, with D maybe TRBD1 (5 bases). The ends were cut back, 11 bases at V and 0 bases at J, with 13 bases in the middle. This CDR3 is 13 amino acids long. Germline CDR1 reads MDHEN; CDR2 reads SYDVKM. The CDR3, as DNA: TGTGCCGGAAGACAGTTTTTGAACACTGAAGCTTTCTTT. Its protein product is CAGRQFLNTEAFF.

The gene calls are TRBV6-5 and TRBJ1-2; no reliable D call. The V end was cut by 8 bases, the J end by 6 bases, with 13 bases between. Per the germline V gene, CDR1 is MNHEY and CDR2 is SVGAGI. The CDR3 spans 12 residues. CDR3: CASYTYVDGYTF. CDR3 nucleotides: TGTGCCAGCTATACCTACGTGGATGGCTACACCTTC.

The CDR3 bases are TGTGCCACCAGCAGAGCCGAACAGGACTCACCCCTCCACTTT. It yields the protein CATSRAEQDSPLHF. The chain has TRBV15 and TRBJ1-6; TRBD1 might be the D (5 bases). V lost 1 base and J 10 bases, leaving 11 bases between the germline ends. Germline assignment: CDR1 LNHNV and CDR2 YYDKDF (reference sequence). The CDR3 loop spans 14 amino acids.

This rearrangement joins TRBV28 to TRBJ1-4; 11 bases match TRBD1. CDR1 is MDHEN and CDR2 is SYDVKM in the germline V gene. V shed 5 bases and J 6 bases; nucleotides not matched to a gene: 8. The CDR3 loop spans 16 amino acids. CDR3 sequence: CASSTSGQGADEKLFF. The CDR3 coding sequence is TGTGCCAGCAGTACCTCCGGACAGGGGGCCGATGAAAAACTGTTTTTT.

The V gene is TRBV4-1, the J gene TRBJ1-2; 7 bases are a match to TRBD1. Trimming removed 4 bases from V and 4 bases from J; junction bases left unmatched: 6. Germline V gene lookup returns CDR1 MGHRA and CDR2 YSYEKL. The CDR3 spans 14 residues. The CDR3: CASSPSGQRYGYTF. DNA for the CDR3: TGCGCCAGCAGCCCATCGGGACAGCGCTATGGCTACACCTTC.

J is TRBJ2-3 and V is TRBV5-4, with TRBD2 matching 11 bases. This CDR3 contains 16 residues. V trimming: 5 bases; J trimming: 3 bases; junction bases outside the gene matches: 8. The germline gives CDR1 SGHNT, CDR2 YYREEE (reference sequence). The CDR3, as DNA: TGTGCCAGCAGTTTAAGACTAGCGGGAATTACAGATACGCAGTATTTT. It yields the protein CASSLRLAGITDTQYF.

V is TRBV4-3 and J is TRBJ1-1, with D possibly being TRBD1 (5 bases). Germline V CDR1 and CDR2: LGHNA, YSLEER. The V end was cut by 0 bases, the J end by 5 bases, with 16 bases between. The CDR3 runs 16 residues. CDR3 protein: CASSQDPGRAETEAFF. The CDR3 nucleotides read TGCGCCAGCAGCCAAGATCCCGGCAGGGCGGAGACTGAAGCTTTCTTT.

The CDR3 region has the DNA TGTGCCAGCAGTTCCCGGACAGGGAAACAAGAGACCCAGTACTTC. This encodes CASSSRTGKQETQYF. The chain employs TRBV6-5 and TRBJ2-5; TRBD1 aligns across 8 bases. Looked up from germline, CDR1 is MNHEY and CDR2 is SVGAGI. The CDR3 spans 15 residues. V shed 4 bases, J shed 2 bases, and the junction held 6 bases outside the gene matches.

CDR3 protein: CASSLFRGSYEQYF. As DNA, the CDR3 is TGTGCCAGCAGTTTGTTCAGGGGAAGCTACGAGCAGTACTTC. The rearrangement links TRBV27 to TRBJ2-7; TRBD1 might be the D (6 bases). V was cut by 3 bases and J by 3 bases, with 12 bases left in between. CDR1 is MNHEY and CDR2 is SMNVEV in the germline V gene (reference sequence). The CDR3 spans 14 residues.